This TCR beta chain was recorded in a study of CD8+CD57+ T cells in acquired aplastic anemia. Study context: Healthy donor CD4+ samples were sequenced to a depth that averaged roughly 10 million reads.

Genomic DNA acted as the template from which TCR beta VDJ combination and CDR3 sequence profiling were carried out. TCRdb reprocessed the reads via MiXCR and lists one record per CDR3 protein. The sample carries about 130,000 distinct CDR3 sequences, less than 45% recorded once. This clonotype was recorded only once. V lost 4 bases and J 7 bases, leaving 17 bases between the germline ends. This CDR3 has 14 amino acids. Germline values: CDR1 SQVTM, CDR2 ANQGSEA. The sequencing input was sorted CD4+, CD8+, or CD8+CD57+ T cells (not recorded which) from PBMCs. This TCR came from a human donor in good health, serving as a control. The rearrangement uses TRBV29-1 and TRBJ1-5; tentatively, D is TRBD1 (5 bases). CDR3 sequence: CSVAEGNEEQPQHF. The CDR3 coding sequence is TGCAGCGTTGCTGAGGGGAATGAGGAACAGCCCCAGCATTTT. The full variable domain, rest sourced from reference TRBV29-1 and TRBJ1-5, is SAVISQKPSRDICQRGTSLTIQCQVDSQVTMMFWYRQQPGQSLTLIATANQGSEATYESGFVIDKFPISRPNLTFSTLTVSNMSPEDSSIYLCSVAEGNEEQPQHFGDGTRLSIL.